This TCR beta chain was identified in a study of blood T cell repertoires in COVID-19. The CDR3 spans 13 residues. Trimming shortened V by 6 bases and J by 5 bases, and 10 bases separated the two germline ends. The data were produced by immunoSEQ multiplex PCR, yet TCRdb's version contains in-frame clones alone and is incomplete. The sample has approximately 140,000 clones; more than 60% are singletons. The chain is built from TRBV12-3 or TRBV12-4 and TRBJ1-4; D not resolved. The sequence was collected from a man aged 45-65 years with acute or convalescent COVID-19. The material sequenced was peripheral blood. The CDR3: CASSRNSNEKLFF. The CDR3 coding sequence is TGTGCCAGCAGCCGCAACTCGAATGAAAAACTGTTTTTT.